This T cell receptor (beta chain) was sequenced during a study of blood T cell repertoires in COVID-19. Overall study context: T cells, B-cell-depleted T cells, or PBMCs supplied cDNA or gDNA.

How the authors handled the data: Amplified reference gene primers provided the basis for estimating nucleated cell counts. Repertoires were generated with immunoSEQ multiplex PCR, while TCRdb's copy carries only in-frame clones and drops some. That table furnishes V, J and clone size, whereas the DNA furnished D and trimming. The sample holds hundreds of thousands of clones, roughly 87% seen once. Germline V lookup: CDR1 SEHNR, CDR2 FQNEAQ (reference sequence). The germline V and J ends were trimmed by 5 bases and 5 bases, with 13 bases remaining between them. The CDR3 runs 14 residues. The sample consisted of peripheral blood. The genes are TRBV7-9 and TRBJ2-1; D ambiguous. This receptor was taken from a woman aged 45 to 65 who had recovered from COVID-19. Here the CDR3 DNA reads TGTGCCAGCAGCCGAACAGCAACCAACAATGAGCAGTTCTTC. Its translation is CASSRTATNNEQFF.